Given below is one T cell receptor (beta chain) in context. Possible read error: a much larger clone is one base away. The second PCR ran roughly 6 to 11 cycles with a sample-barcoded 5' primer and J-beta primers. TCRdb re-called the 5' RACE reads with MiXCR, one entry per CDR3 protein. The profile shows 750,000 to 1,000,000 distinct CDR3 sequences, 25% to 30% of them singletons. The data stem from a study of blood T cells in healthy people across ages. This CDR3 contains 13 residues. Germline lookup yields CDR1 SQVTM and CDR2 ANQGSEA. The same sample was also studied in work on T cells of mothers and their children. That investigation notes: M1S, a second-PCR primer, added sample barcodes and 2-4 random nucleotides. The overlap seen between related mothers and children slightly exceeded that of unrelated pairs, though not significantly. No clones detected were persistent microchimeric T cell clones.

The chain is built from TRBV29-1 and TRBJ2-3; a possible D gene is TRBD1 (7 bases). This sequence originates from a woman aged 40 to 50 in good health. Sequencing was performed on blood. DNA of the CDR3: TGCAGCGTTGACAGGGGGGTTTCAGATGCGCAGTATTTT. This encodes CSVDRGVSDAQYF.